A single count supports the clone carrying this T cell receptor (beta chain). Trimming removed 3 bases from V and 5 bases from J; junction bases left unmatched: 10. CDR1 and CDR2 from the germline V gene are SGHTA and FQGTGA. The CDR3 runs to 15 residues. The data are from a study of blood T cell repertoires in COVID-19. Authors' methods: Reference gene primer amplification in the assay estimated nucleated cell counts. The data were produced by immunoSEQ multiplex PCR, yet TCRdb's version contains in-frame clones alone and is incomplete. V, J and clone size reflect that table, while D and trimming were determined from the DNA. The sample includes 200,000 to 250,000 clones, approximately 84% of them seen just once.

The chain is built from TRBV7-3 and TRBJ2-7, with 7 bases fitting TRBD2. The receptor comes from a woman aged 45-60 years with active or convalescent COVID-19. The material sequenced was peripheral blood. CDR3 nucleotides: TGTGCCAGCAGCTTGGTAGGCGGGAGCCTCCACGAGCAGTACTTC. Its translation: CASSLVGGSLHEQYF.